Listed below are T cell receptor beta chains from one sample, sequenced in a study of T-cell memory formation after mild COVID-19. MiXCR, applied by TCRdb to the 5' RACE reads, yields one record per CDR3 protein. The repertoire has approximately 340,000 distinct CDR3 sequences, approximately 13% of them found once; the top ten carry about 22%. Sequencing was carried out using PBMCs or a T cell subset sorted from them (not recorded which). The receptors come from a man younger than 35 who had mild COVID-19 (a few samples of this study predate the infection). Cell type and time point are not known. The CDR3 runs from the conserved cysteine through the conserved F or W. The D gene is left open where the match is weak. Clone size, where shown, is once, few, many, or a class for clones that have expanded.

j_gene: TRBJ1-1
v_gene: TRBV4-1
d_gene: NA
abundance: NA
CDR3aa: CASSQEAWLGNTEAFF
CDR3nt: TGCGCCAGCAGCCAAGAGGCGTGGTTGGGGAACACTGAAGCTTTCTTT

j_gene: TRBJ1-1
v_gene: TRBV20-1
d_gene: TRBD1
abundance: NA
CDR3aa: CSARKGARNTEAFF
CDR3nt: TGCAGTGCTAGAAAGGGGGCCAGGAACACTGAAGCTTTCTTT

j_gene: TRBJ2-7
v_gene: TRBV20-1
d_gene: TRBD2
abundance: few
CDR3aa: CSARPPSGVTYEQYF
CDR3nt: TGCAGTGCTAGACCCCCAAGCGGGGTAACCTACGAGCAGTACTTC

j_gene: TRBJ1-3
v_gene: TRBV12-3/TRBV12-4
d_gene: NA
abundance: few
CDR3aa: CASTQGQGLISGNTIYF
CDR3nt: TGTGCCAGCACCCAGGGGCAGGGGCTTATCTCTGGAAACACCATATATTTT

j_gene: TRBJ2-3
v_gene: TRBV9
d_gene: NA
abundance: NA
CDR3aa: CASSVGLSPDTQYF
CDR3nt: TGTGCCAGCAGCGTAGGTCTTAGCCCAGATACGCAGTATTTT

j_gene: TRBJ1-2
v_gene: TRBV2
d_gene: TRBD1
abundance: NA
CDR3aa: CASSAEGANGYTF
CDR3nt: TGTGCCAGCAGTGCTGAGGGGGCGAATGGCTACACCTTC

j_gene: TRBJ1-2
v_gene: TRBV4-3
d_gene: NA
abundance: NA
CDR3aa: CASSQDQGYYGYTF
CDR3nt: TGCGCCAGCAGCCAAGATCAGGGCTACTATGGCTACACCTTC

j_gene: TRBJ2-2
v_gene: TRBV28
d_gene: NA
abundance: NA
CDR3aa: CASTTRAGFNTGELFF
CDR3nt: TGTGCCAGCACTACAAGGGCAGGATTTAACACCGGGGAGCTGTTTTTT

j_gene: TRBJ1-2
v_gene: TRBV11-2
d_gene: NA
abundance: NA
CDR3aa: CASSLYPPEDGYTF
CDR3nt: TGTGCCAGCAGCTTATACCCACCCGAGGATGGCTACACCTTC

j_gene: TRBJ2-5
v_gene: TRBV5-1
d_gene: NA
abundance: many
CDR3aa: CASNSPGEETQYF
CDR3nt: TGCGCCAGCAACTCTCCAGGGGAAGAGACCCAGTACTTC

j_gene: TRBJ2-3
v_gene: TRBV9
d_gene: NA
abundance: NA
CDR3aa: CASSVALAGTSTDTQYF
CDR3nt: TGTGCCAGCAGCGTAGCTTTGGCAGGCACTAGCACAGATACGCAGTATTTT

j_gene: TRBJ1-1
v_gene: TRBV7-2
d_gene: NA
abundance: few
CDR3aa: CASSLVGGLSTEAFF
CDR3nt: TGTGCCAGCAGCTTAGTCGGGGGTCTTTCTACTGAAGCTTTCTTT

j_gene: TRBJ2-3
v_gene: TRBV7-6
d_gene: NA
abundance: many
CDR3aa: CASSPMKNSGTDTQYF
CDR3nt: TGTGCCAGCAGCCCCATGAAAAATTCGGGTACAGATACGCAGTATTTT

j_gene: TRBJ2-5
v_gene: TRBV9
d_gene: NA
abundance: few
CDR3aa: CASSVEGGVGTQYF
CDR3nt: TGTGCCAGCAGCGTAGAAGGTGGGGTGGGGACCCAGTACTTC

j_gene: TRBJ1-4
v_gene: TRBV7-2
d_gene: NA
abundance: NA
CDR3aa: CASSYLTNEKLFF
CDR3nt: TGTGCCAGCAGCTACTTAACTAATGAAAAACTGTTTTTT

j_gene: TRBJ1-5
v_gene: TRBV4-2
d_gene: NA
abundance: few
CDR3aa: CASSPRDGGEGNQPQHF
CDR3nt: TGTGCCAGCAGCCCCCGGGACGGAGGTGAGGGCAATCAGCCCCAGCATTTT

j_gene: TRBJ1-1
v_gene: TRBV5-4
d_gene: TRBD1
abundance: few
CDR3aa: CASSRWTGGTVEAFF
CDR3nt: TGTGCCAGCAGCCGATGGACAGGGGGCACCGTTGAAGCTTTCTTT

j_gene: TRBJ2-7
v_gene: TRBV29-1
d_gene: TRBD2
abundance: many
CDR3aa: CSVSGGATYEQYF
CDR3nt: TGCAGCGTGAGCGGGGGAGCCACCTACGAGCAGTACTTC